This TCR beta chain was retrieved from a study of cytomegalovirus exposure and HLA in healthy donors. About this clone: Its antigen is currently unknown.

Study-wide points: Researchers catalogued over 150 TCR beta chains as cytomegalovirus-associated. First-cohort TCR clusters tended to co-occur in the 120 or so validation repertoires, a later analysis found.

Sequencing used immunoSEQ multiplex PCR; TCRdb keeps in-frame clones, though not all of them. There are roughly 84,000 clones in the sample; roughly 88% occur only once, and around 2.1% lies in the top ten. In germline, CDR1 is LNHDA, CDR2 SQIVND (reference sequence). The CDR3 runs 16 residues. V dropped 0 bases and J dropped 0 bases, with 9 bases sitting between them. Input material: PBMCs. This receptor was obtained from a man in his thirties or forties in good health and CMV-seronegative. This sequence joins TRBV19 and TRBJ1-5, with D hard to call. The CDR3: CASSIDRGISNQPQHF. The CDR3 DNA sequence: TGTGCCAGTAGTATAGATAGAGGGATTAGCAATCAGCCCCAGCATTTT.